This T cell receptor (beta chain) was found in a study of a mutant IDH1 vaccine in newly diagnosed glioma. At the level of the study: The initiation of vaccination occurred 4-6 weeks after radiotherapy alone, or with temozolomide cycles. Most had both radiotherapy and temozolomide beforehand; others had only one.

Data came from immunoSEQ multiplex PCR; TCRdb stores just in-frame clones and leaves some out. Of 40,000 or so clones in the sample, 70% to 90% were seen once. V shed 4 bases and J shed 10 bases, with 4 bases lying between them. Per germline, CDR1 SGHTS and CDR2 YDEGEE. The CDR3 is made up of 9 amino acids. Concerning this clone: Antigen: not known.

This sample's time point: week 5, during vaccination. In every dose of vaccine, 300 ug of mutant IDH1 20-mer peptide was given alongside topical imiquimod. The receptor was derived from a man aged 35 to 55 with glioma. The chain combines TRBV5-8 with TRBJ2-3, with no clear D. The sample consisted of PBMCs, taken from a glioma patient whose treatment included an IDH1 peptide vaccine. CDR3 nucleotide sequence: TGTGCCAGCAGCCTGGCGCAGTATTTT. This sequence encodes CASSLAQYF.